This passage covers 32 T cell receptor beta chains from one sample sequenced in a study of blood T cell repertoires in COVID-19. Some clones are missing from TCRdb's copy, which holds only in-frame ones; the method was immunoSEQ multiplex PCR. The data contain under 250,000 clones, around 84% of them seen just once; the ten biggest clones take up around 3.4%. Sequencing was performed on peripheral blood. Receptors were obtained from a woman between 18 and 29 years old with acute or convalescent COVID-19.

CDR3 DNA: TGTGCCAGCAGCTTAGATCTTCGGCTAGCAAACTACGAGCAGTACTTC. The encoded protein is CASSLDLRLANYEQYF. The rearrangement uses TRBV11-2 and TRBJ2-7; perhaps TRBD2 as D (5 bases). Trimming took 0 bases from V and 3 from J, leaving 15 bases between them. Germline CDR1 reads SGHAT; CDR2 reads FQNNGV. The length of the CDR3 is 16 residues.

The rearrangement links TRBV28 to TRBJ2-7; TRBD2 matches at 10 bases. Per germline, CDR1 MDHEN and CDR2 SYDVKM. V lost 4 bases to trimming and J lost 0 bases; unmatched junction nucleotides: 0. The CDR3 extends over 14 amino acids. For the CDR3, the DNA is TGTGCCAGCAGTTCTAGCGGGAGCTCCTACGAGCAGTACTTC. It translates to CASSSSGSSYEQYF.

This chain uses TRBV6-2 or TRBV6-3 with TRBJ2-5, with TRBD2 as a possible D gene (6 bases). Trimming removed 1 base at V and 4 bases at J, with 7 bases between. Germline CDR1 and CDR2: MNHEY and SVGEGT. This CDR3 has 13 residues. The CDR3, as DNA: TGTGCCAGCAGTTACTACGGGGGAGAGACCCAGTACTTC. Translated: CASSYYGGETQYF.

The genes are TRBV19 and TRBJ2-5; weak D call: TRBD2 (7 bases). V lost 4 bases, J lost 5 bases, and 20 bases lay in between. The length of the CDR3 is 16 residues. CDR1 is LNHDA, CDR2 SQIVND, per germline (reference sequence). The CDR3 protein is CASSRGGQVGRETQYF. DNA for the CDR3: TGTGCCAGTAGTAGGGGGGGCCAAGTAGGCCGCGAGACCCAGTACTTC.

As concerns this clone: This sample also contains other DNA sequences that code for the same CDR3. The chain employs TRBV3-1 (or the pseudogene TRBV3-2) and TRBJ2-7; D is unresolved. From germline, CDR1 is LGHDT and CDR2 YNNKEL (reference sequence). The CDR3 covers 12 residues. The V end lost 4 bases, the J end lost 0 bases, and 4 bases lay between the germline ends. CDR3 protein: CASSLSSYEQYF. DNA of the CDR3: TGTGCCAGCAGCCTTAGCTCCTACGAGCAGTACTTC.

V gene TRBV5-4 combines with J gene TRBJ2-7, with 11 bases that match TRBD2. Germline trimming cut 4 bases from V and 7 bases from J; bases unmatched to any gene: 10. CDR3 length: 15 residues. CDR1 is SGHNT, CDR2 YYREEE, per germline (reference sequence). The CDR3 reads CASSLLAGGLEEQYF. The CDR3 nucleotides read TGTGCCAGCAGCCTCTTAGCGGGAGGGCTCGAAGAGCAGTACTTC.

V usage is TRBV6-4 and J usage is TRBJ2-2, with 8 positions matching TRBD2. The germline V gene encodes CDR1 MRHNA and CDR2 SNTAGT. This CDR3 spans 16 amino acids. After removal of 2 bases from V and 4 bases from J, the junction contained 6 bases not matched to a gene. The CDR3 loop is CASSDGGGSGTGELFF. The CDR3 DNA follows: TGTGCCAGCAGTGACGGCGGGGGGTCCGGCACCGGGGAGCTGTTTTTT.

The rearrangement uses TRBV2 and TRBJ2-1, with 15 bases aligning to TRBD2. Germline CDR1 is SNHLY and CDR2 is FYNNEI. Losses at the gene ends were 6 bases for V and 8 bases for J; bases not matched to a gene: 11. This CDR3 is built from 17 residues. This chain's CDR3 is CASSALGLAGGSDEQFF. The CDR3, as DNA: TGTGCCAGCAGCGCATTAGGACTAGCGGGAGGGTCGGATGAGCAGTTCTTC.

V and J are TRBV13 and TRBJ2-7; 11 nucleotides align to TRBD2. V was pared by 5 bases and J by 2 bases, with 5 bases of the junction left unmatched. The CDR3 totals 15 residues. Looked up from germline, CDR1 is PRHDT and CDR2 is FYEKMQ (reference sequence). CDR3 coding DNA: TGTGCCAGCAGCCCCCAGACTAGCGGGACCTACGAGCAGTACTTC. Its protein product is CASSPQTSGTYEQYF.

V and J are TRBV2 and TRBJ2-2; 9 nucleotides agree with TRBD1. Germline values: CDR1 SNHLY, CDR2 FYNNEI. The CDR3 has 16 amino acids. J lost 7 bases, V lost 1 base, and 7 bases had no gene match. CDR3 amino acids: CASSEGGTGRIGELFF. The CDR3 DNA follows: TGTGCCAGCAGTGAAGGTGGGACAGGGAGGATCGGGGAGCTGTTTTTT.

This chain uses TRBV6-5 with TRBJ2-1, with 11 bases lining up with TRBD2. The CDR3 is made up of 14 amino acids. The ends lost 6 bases at V and 8 bases at J; junction bases unmatched: 6. The germline V gene encodes CDR1 MNHEY and CDR2 SVGAGI. In DNA, the CDR3 is TGTGCCAGCAGGATGACTAGCGGGATCTATGAGCAGTTCTTC. Protein sequence: CASRMTSGIYEQFF.

The chain is built from TRBV6-5 and TRBJ2-3; TRBD1 might be the D (5 bases). CDR1 is MNHEY and CDR2 is SVGAGI in the germline V gene. V lost 5 bases and J lost 1, with 13 bases in between. This CDR3 is built from 15 residues. The CDR3 DNA reads as TGTGCCAGCAGTAAATCGGTCAGGGGCACAGATACGCAGTATTTT. This gives the protein CASSKSVRGTDTQYF.

The chain recombines TRBV4-3 with TRBJ1-2, with TRBD1 as a possible D gene (6 bases). Trimming shortened V by 0 bases and J by 6 bases, and 11 bases separated the two germline ends. This CDR3 is 14 amino acids long. In germline, CDR1 is LGHNA, CDR2 YSLEER. CDR3 loop: CASSQDKGVDGYTF. DNA for the CDR3: TGCGCCAGCAGCCAAGACAAGGGGGTCGATGGCTACACCTTC.

This clone occurred a few times. The CDR3 region has the DNA TGCGCCAGCAGCTTGGAAGGCGCTGGGGCGACTTATGGCTACACCTTC. Translated: CASSLEGAGATYGYTF. The chain employs TRBV5-1 and TRBJ1-2, with D possibly being TRBD1 (5 bases). There are 16 residues in the CDR3. V was cut by 0 bases and J by 5 bases, with 17 bases left in between. The germline CDR1 and CDR2 sequences are SGHRS and YFSETQ.

This clone was seen once. The V and J genes are TRBV12-3 or TRBV12-4 and TRBJ1-1; D is unclear. Trimming left V 3 bases short and J 6 bases short, with 11 bases between. CDR3 length: 13 residues. CDR3 coding DNA: TGTGCCAGCAGTTTTAGCCGGGTTTCTGAAGCTTTCTTT. It yields the protein CASSFSRVSEAFF.

The rearrangement uses TRBV29-1 and TRBJ2-7; TRBD1 agrees at 12 bases. CDR3 length equals 15 residues. The J segment lost 7 bases and the V segment lost 4 bases, leaving 11 bases of the junction unmatched. The germline CDR1 and CDR2 sequences are SQVTM and ANQGSEA. The CDR3 DNA sequence: TGCAGCGTTGGGACAGGGACAGGGGGCGCGCGGGAGCAGTACTTC. Translating it yields CSVGTGTGGAREQYF.

This chain links TRBV10-3 with TRBJ1-1, with no clear D. V lost 2 bases to trimming and J lost 0 bases, with 16 bases between them. Germline CDR1 ENHRY, CDR2 SYGVKD. CDR3 length: 17 residues. CDR3 region: CAISEVVNSGMNTEAFF. CDR3 sequence (DNA): TGTGCCATCAGTGAGGTCGTTAATTCGGGGATGAACACTGAAGCTTTCTTT.

This rearrangement joins TRBV7-9 to TRBJ2-1; 9 positions match TRBD2. With V trimmed by 5 bases and J by 0 bases, 11 bases remained unmatched. This CDR3 contains 18 residues. In germline, CDR1 is SEHNR, CDR2 FQNEAQ (reference sequence). The CDR3 sequence is CASSPRTSVASSYNEQFF. The CDR3 DNA reads as TGTGCCAGCAGCCCCCGGACTAGCGTAGCAAGCTCCTACAATGAGCAGTTCTTC.

This clone came up once. For the CDR3, the DNA is TGTGCCAGCAGCGGGGACAGGGATAATTCACCCCTCCACTTT. Amino acid sequence: CASSGDRDNSPLHF. The V and J genes are TRBV9 and TRBJ1-6, with 9 bases aligning to TRBD1. V lost 3 bases, J lost 5 bases, and 0 bases stayed unmatched. The CDR3 has 14 amino acids. In germline, CDR1 is SGDLS, CDR2 YYNGEE.

V and J are TRBV2 and TRBJ2-7, with 9 bases identical to TRBD1. The CDR3 extends over 15 amino acids. With V trimmed by 2 bases and J by 3 bases, 5 bases remained unmatched. CDR1 SNHLY and CDR2 FYNNEI come from the germline V gene. CDR3 bases: TGTGCCAGCAGTGAATGGGGACAGGGCCTCTACGAGCAGTACTTC. This sequence encodes CASSEWGQGLYEQYF.

This clone has just one count. The V and J genes are TRBV7-6 and TRBJ2-1, with 10 positions matching TRBD1. In germline, CDR1 is SGHVS, CDR2 FNYEAQ. The length of the CDR3 is 16 residues. Losses at the gene ends were 5 bases for V and 5 bases for J; bases not matched to a gene: 9. In nucleotides, the CDR3 is TGTGCCAGCAGCGGGTCGGACAGGGGGGCCGACAATGAGCAGTTCTTC. It is translated as CASSGSDRGADNEQFF.

CDR3 loop: CASSLYGGKYNEQFF. The CDR3 coding sequence is TGTGCCAGCAGTTTATATGGGGGGAAGTACAATGAGCAGTTCTTC. The V call is TRBV27, the J call TRBJ2-1; tentative D call: TRBD2 (6 bases). Germline lookup yields CDR1 MNHEY and CDR2 SMNVEV (reference sequence). This CDR3 spans 15 amino acids. V lost 1 base and J 4 bases, leaving 11 bases between the germline ends.

The chain has TRBV4-2 and TRBJ1-2; D gene uncertain. V was pared by 1 base and J by 4 bases, with 16 bases between. The germline V gene encodes CDR1 LGHNA and CDR2 YNFKEQ. This CDR3 comprises 16 residues. In DNA, the CDR3 is TGTGCCAGCAGCCAAGGGCAGGCCACCGCGGGCTATGGCTACACCTTC. Translation gives CASSQGQATAGYGYTF.

This chain links TRBV16 with TRBJ1-2; D not resolved. The V gene lost 0 bases and the J gene lost 2 bases, with 7 bases spanning the gap. Germline V gives CDR1 KGHSY, CDR2 FQNENV. The CDR3 sequence is 14 residues long. Here the CDR3 DNA reads TGTGCCAGCAGCCAATCCCCGGGGAACTATGGCTACACCTTC. Protein product: CASSQSPGNYGYTF.

CDR3 sequence reads: CAWSVSGAGGTQYF. CDR3 coding DNA: TGTGCCTGGAGTGTATCAGGGGCGGGGGGGACCCAGTACTTC. This chain uses TRBV30 with TRBJ2-5; TRBD2 matches 8 bases. J gave up 7 bases and V 0 bases, and 7 bases lay outside the gene matches. The CDR3 runs to 14 residues. The V gene's germline CDR1 is GTSNPN and CDR2 SVGIG (reference sequence). The full variable domain, completed using reference TRBV30 and TRBJ2-5, is SQTIHQWPATLVQPVGSPLSLECTVEGTSNPNLYWYRQAAGRGLQLLFYSVGIGQISSEVPQNLSASRPQDRQFILSSKKLLLSDSGFYLCAWSVSGAGGTQYFGPGTRLLVL.

In this sample, this clone turned up a few times. The V and J genes are TRBV10-2 and TRBJ2-3; D call uncertain. Trimming cost V 3 bases and J 6 bases, with 13 bases left between them. Germline CDR1 reads WSHSY; CDR2 reads SAAADI. CDR3 length: 14 residues. The CDR3 sequence is CASSEWNPRDTQYF. The CDR3 nucleotides are TGCGCCAGCAGTGAATGGAACCCCAGGGATACGCAGTATTTT.

V is TRBV27 and J is TRBJ2-1; no clear D gene. Trimming left V 5 bases short and J 5 bases short, with 13 bases between. CDR1 is MNHEY, CDR2 SMNVEV, per germline (reference sequence). This CDR3 has 14 amino acids. CDR3 DNA: TGTGCCAGCAGTCCCCGGGTGTCGCACAATGAGCAGTTCTTC. Amino acids: CASSPRVSHNEQFF.

V and J are TRBV5-1 and TRBJ1-1; D is possibly TRBD1 (6 bases). The V end lost 1 base, the J end lost 1 base, and 8 bases lay between the germline ends. The CDR3 contains 14 residues. The germline V gene has CDR1 SGHRS and CDR2 YFSETQ. DNA of the CDR3: TGCGCCAGCAGCTTGACAGGGAGGAACACTGAAGCTTTCTTT. This translates into CASSLTGRNTEAFF.

The rearrangement uses TRBV6-2 or TRBV6-3 and TRBJ1-5; the D is unclear. The CDR3 loop spans 13 amino acids. With 6 bases removed from V and 7 bases from J, the gap between germline ends came to 13 bases. Germline V gives CDR1 MNHEY, CDR2 SVGEGT. CDR3 in DNA: TGTGCCAGCAGCTTAGTACTCGGGCAGCCCCAGCATTTT. Its protein is CASSLVLGQPQHF.

The chain recombines TRBV18 with TRBJ1-4, with D possibly TRBD1 on 6 matching bases. Germline V CDR1 and CDR2: KGHSH, LQKENI. The CDR3 runs 15 residues. V lost 4 bases and J 5 bases, leaving 14 bases between the germline ends. The CDR3 sequence is CASSQTQGLNEKLFF. In DNA form, the CDR3 reads TGTGCCAGCTCACAAACCCAGGGGCTCAATGAAAAACTGTTTTTT.

V and J are TRBV29-1 and TRBJ2-1, with 9 bases fitting TRBD1. The V gene end was trimmed by 7 bases and the J gene end by 3 bases; junction bases not matched to a gene: 10. CDR3 length: 15 residues. Germline CDR1 and CDR2: SQVTM and ANQGSEA. DNA for the CDR3: TGCAGCGGGGGAGCCGGGACAGGGAACTACAATGAGCAGTTCTTC. Protein: CSGGAGTGNYNEQFF.

The chain is built from TRBV29-1 and TRBJ2-2; 10 nucleotides align to TRBD2. The germline gives CDR1 SQVTM, CDR2 ANQGSEA. The CDR3 runs 14 residues. The trim removed 5 bases at V and 2 bases at J, leaving 2 bases unmatched. DNA for the CDR3: TGCAGCGTTCGGACTAGCGGAAACACCGGGGAGCTGTTTTTT. Its protein is CSVRTSGNTGELFF.